This record looks at one T cell receptor beta chain sequence and its context. Its antigen is not known. The data belong to a study of OX40 agonist ivuxolimab in advanced cancers. Findings and caveats of the study: On average, CD8+ T cells showed a greater number of expanded clones than CD4+.

Germline CDR1 is MDHEN and CDR2 is SYDVKM. V shed 6 bases and J shed 7 bases, with 14 bases lying between them. CDR3 length equals 13 residues. The data were produced by immunoSEQ multiplex PCR, yet TCRdb's version contains in-frame clones alone and is incomplete. Among 95,000 to 100,000 clones, just under 85% were seen once, and the ten largest hold roughly 1.5%. The sequence was collected from an adult with an advanced solid tumor such as melanoma, head and neck, liver or kidney cancer. This sample comprised CD4+ or CD8+ T cells sorted from blood, obtained in a trial of the OX40 agonist ivuxolimab. The V gene is TRBV28, the J gene TRBJ2-3; the D gene is possibly TRBD2 (6 bases). DNA of the CDR3: TGTGCCAGCAGCAAAAGGGGACTCTATACGCAGTATTTT. Translating gives CASSKRGLYTQYF.